These 26 T cell receptor beta chains were sequenced from one sample in a study of OX40 agonist ivuxolimab in advanced cancers. TCRdb's table, derived via immunoSEQ multiplex PCR, lists solely in-frame clones and lacks some. Here the sample spans approximately 66,000 clones, just over 85% being singletons. Sample: CD4+ or CD8+ T cells sorted from blood, taken in a trial of the OX40 agonist ivuxolimab. These receptor sequences come from an adult with an advanced solid tumor such as melanoma, head and neck, liver or kidney cancer.

The V call is TRBV18, the J call TRBJ2-1; 7 bases fit TRBD2. From germline, CDR1 is KGHSH and CDR2 LQKENI. The CDR3 covers 15 residues. V shed 3 bases and J 8 bases; nucleotides not matched to a gene: 10. The CDR3 is CASSPRSGNRYEQFF. The CDR3 DNA is TGTGCCAGCTCACCTCGGAGCGGGAATAGGTATGAGCAGTTCTTC.

The chain links TRBV5-4 to TRBJ2-7; D unresolved. Germline V gene sequence: CDR1 SGHNT, CDR2 YYREEE (reference sequence). Trimming took off 4 bases at V and 0 bases at J, with 17 bases between the two ends. The CDR3 extends over 16 amino acids. The CDR3 DNA sequence: TGTGCCAGCAGCCGCAGTAGCAGGCTGAGCTCCTACGAGCAGTACTTC. This encodes CASSRSSRLSSYEQYF.

V and J are TRBV11-2 and TRBJ2-5; the D gene could be TRBD1 or TRBD2 (5 bases each). The end of the DNA aligns better with TRBJ2-7, so the J call may be wrong. The CDR3 consists of 15 residues. Germline loops: CDR1 SGHAT, CDR2 FQNNGV. The CDR3 sequence: CASSYPPGTTYEQYF. As DNA, the CDR3 is TGTGCCAGCAGCTACCCCCCAGGGACCACCTACGAGCAGTACTTC.

This chain joins TRBV5-6 and TRBJ1-2; a possible D gene is TRBD1 (6 bases). Trimming shortened V by 4 bases and J by 4 bases, and 11 bases separated the two germline ends. Germline assignment: CDR1 SGHDT and CDR2 YYEEEE. The CDR3 runs 13 residues. The CDR3 loop reads CASSTGTPYGYTF. The CDR3 region has the DNA TGTGCCAGCAGCACCGGGACACCCTATGGCTACACCTTC.

This chain joins TRBV5-1 and TRBJ1-2; D ambiguous. Between the trimmed V and J ends, which lost 1 base and 4 bases, there was a span of 11 bases. Germline V gene sequence: CDR1 SGHRS, CDR2 YFSETQ. The CDR3 has 14 amino acids. CDR3 sequence (DNA): TGCGCCAGCAGCTTGAATGGGTACGGCTATGGCTACACCTTC. Amino acid sequence: CASSLNGYGYGYTF. The entire variable domain, with the rest obtained from reference TRBV5-1 and TRBJ1-2, is as follows: KAGVTQTPRYLIKTRGQQVTLSCSPISGHRSVSWYQQTPGQGLQFLFEYFSETQRNKGNFPGRFSGRQFSNSRSEMNVSTLELGDSALYLCASSLNGYGYGYTFGSGTRLTVV.

V gene TRBV29-1 combines with J gene TRBJ1-2, with 7 bases aligning to TRBD1. The CDR3 consists of 11 residues. The junction had 3 bases not matched to a gene; V was cut back by 7 bases and J by 4 bases. Germline loops: CDR1 SQVTM, CDR2 ANQGSEA. The CDR3 loop reads CSGGDSYGYTF. Written as DNA, the CDR3 is TGCAGCGGGGGGGACAGCTATGGCTACACCTTC.

The rearrangement links TRBV7-9 to TRBJ1-2; 7 nucleotides line up with TRBD1. This CDR3 has 13 amino acids. The V segment lost 5 bases and the J segment 6 bases; nucleotides outside the gene matches: 6. The germline V gene encodes CDR1 SEHNR and CDR2 FQNEAQ (reference sequence). CDR3 DNA: TGTGCCAGCAGCCCCGACAGGGTTAATGGCTACACCTTC. Its protein product is CASSPDRVNGYTF.

In this sample, this clone turned up once. Different DNA sequences within this sample yield the same CDR3. V gene TRBV27 combines with J gene TRBJ2-5, with TRBD1 identical over 7 bases. V trimming: 6 bases; J trimming: 2 bases; junction bases outside the gene matches: 3. The CDR3 is 13 residues long. In germline, CDR1 is MNHEY, CDR2 SMNVEV (reference sequence). The CDR3 protein is CASRRTGQETQYF. The CDR3 DNA sequence: TGTGCCAGCAGGCGGACAGGACAAGAGACCCAGTACTTC.

The J gene is TRBJ1-1, the V gene TRBV5-6; D not resolved. The V end was cut by 0 bases, the J end by 1 base, with 13 bases between. Germline loops: CDR1 SGHDT, CDR2 YYEEEE. There are 16 residues in the CDR3. The CDR3 protein is CASSLAGIARNTEAFF. The DNA for the CDR3 is TGTGCCAGCAGCTTGGCAGGCATAGCCAGGAACACTGAAGCTTTCTTT.

J is TRBJ2-3 and V is TRBV5-1; the match to TRBD2 covers 8 bases. This CDR3 spans 15 amino acids. Germline lookup yields CDR1 SGHRS and CDR2 YFSETQ. V trimming: 4 bases; J trimming: 0 bases; junction bases outside the gene matches: 4. Written as DNA, the CDR3 is TGCGCCAGCAGCGACGGGGGGGCCAGCACAGATACGCAGTATTTT. It translates to CASSDGGASTDTQYF.

The J gene is TRBJ2-7, the V gene TRBV11-2, with D possibly TRBD1 on 6 matching bases. V shed 8 bases and J shed 3 bases, with 8 bases lying between them. Per the germline V gene, CDR1 is SGHAT and CDR2 is FQNNGV. The CDR3 covers 11 residues. CDR3 DNA: TGTGCCAGCGGACAGAGCTACGAGCAGTACTTC. It codes for CASGQSYEQYF.

V gene TRBV5-4 combines with J gene TRBJ2-2, with TRBD2 matching 7 bases. This CDR3 contains 14 residues. Per germline, CDR1 SGHNT and CDR2 YYREEE (reference sequence). V dropped 0 bases and J dropped 6; count of bases not matched to a gene: 2. CDR3: CASSLAGGSGELFF. Here the CDR3 DNA reads TGTGCCAGCAGCTTGGCCGGGGGGTCCGGGGAGCTGTTTTTT.

The chain joins TRBV7-2 to TRBJ2-3, with D unresolved. V lost 3 bases to trimming and J lost 6 bases, with 10 bases between them. Germline CDR1 reads SGHTA; CDR2 reads FQGNSA. The CDR3 has 13 residues. In DNA, the CDR3 is TGTGCCAGCAGCTTCACGCTGACGGATACGCAGTATTTT. Its protein product is CASSFTLTDTQYF.

The V and J genes are TRBV10-3 and TRBJ2-2; 8 bases line up with TRBD2. Per germline, CDR1 ENHRY and CDR2 SYGVKD. J lost 8 bases, V lost 10 bases, and 15 bases had no gene match. The CDR3 spans 15 residues. This CDR3 reads CATRRGAGEVGELFF. In DNA, the CDR3 is TGTGCCACCCGGCGGGGGGCGGGGGAAGTGGGGGAGCTGTTTTTT.

This chain joins TRBV7-2 and TRBJ2-7; 7 bases agree with TRBD1. The germline gives CDR1 SGHTA, CDR2 FQGNSA. V was clipped by 4 bases and J by 6 bases; unmatched bases: 9. The CDR3 extends over 14 amino acids. The CDR3 DNA follows: TGTGCCAGCAGCTCCCCTGGACAGGTCGGCGAGCAGTACTTC. This sequence encodes CASSSPGQVGEQYF. The full variable domain, with the rest looked up from reference TRBV7-2 and TRBJ2-7, is GAGVSQSPSNKVTEKGKDVELRCDPISGHTALYWYRQSLGQGLEFLIYFQGNSAPDKSGLPSDRFSAERTGGSVSTLTIQRTQQEDSAVYLCASSSPGQVGEQYFGPGTRLTVT.

The V call is TRBV2, the J call TRBJ2-1, with 8 bases aligning to TRBD2. Trimming at V came to 6 bases and at J to 0 bases, leaving 7 bases not matched to a gene. CDR3 length: 16 residues. The germline V gene encodes CDR1 SNHLY and CDR2 FYNNEI. CDR3 nucleotide sequence: TGTGCCAGCAGGGAACTAGCGGACGGCTCCTACAATGAGCAGTTCTTC. This encodes CASRELADGSYNEQFF.

V usage is TRBV5-6 and J usage is TRBJ1-2; D uncertain. V was cut by 1 base and J by 5 bases, with 6 bases left in between. The CDR3 is made up of 12 amino acids. Looked up from germline, CDR1 is SGHDT and CDR2 is YYEEEE. The CDR3 bases are TGTGCCAGCAGCTTGACGGGATATGGCTACACCTTC. Translated: CASSLTGYGYTF.

This sequence joins TRBV7-9 and TRBJ2-3, with 7 bases identical to TRBD1. Germline V gene data show CDR1 as SEHNR and CDR2 as FQNEAQ (reference sequence). The CDR3 totals 14 residues. The J segment lost 2 bases and the V segment lost 5 bases, leaving 4 bases of the junction unmatched. CDR3 sequence: CASSRQGSTDTQYF. In DNA, the CDR3 is TGTGCCAGCAGCCGACAGGGTTCCACAGATACGCAGTATTTT.

The chain links TRBV6-6 to TRBJ1-1; D call uncertain. The germline V gene has CDR1 MNHNY and CDR2 SVGAGI (reference sequence). V lost 6 bases and J lost 1, with 9 bases in between. This CDR3 is built from 13 residues. This CDR3 reads CASRRGKNTEAFF. CDR3 in DNA: TGTGCCAGCAGGAGAGGGAAGAACACTGAAGCTTTCTTT.

This clone has only one observation. The chain recombines TRBV7-2 with TRBJ2-2, with 13 nucleotides matching TRBD2. Germline V gives CDR1 SGHTA, CDR2 FQGNSA. Trimming at V came to 0 bases and at J to 6 bases, leaving 1 base not matched to a gene. The length of the CDR3 is 16 residues. CDR3 region: CASSLATSGRSGELFF. In nucleotides, the CDR3 is TGTGCCAGCAGCTTAGCGACTAGCGGGAGGTCCGGGGAGCTGTTTTTT. Combining the CDR3 with reference TRBV7-2 and TRBJ2-2 gives the whole variable domain GAGVSQSPSNKVTEKGKDVELRCDPISGHTALYWYRQSLGQGLEFLIYFQGNSAPDKSGLPSDRFSAERTGGSVSTLTIQRTQQEDSAVYLCASSLATSGRSGELFFGEGSRLTVL.

The rearrangement uses TRBV7-9 and TRBJ2-1; 11 nucleotides line up with TRBD2. The J segment lost 7 bases and the V segment lost 2 bases, leaving 1 base of the junction unmatched. Germline loops: CDR1 SEHNR, CDR2 FQNEAQ (reference sequence). CDR3 length: 14 amino acids. CDR3 DNA: TGTGCCAGCAGCTTAATAGCGGGGGGGAATGAGCAGTTCTTC. It yields the protein CASSLIAGGNEQFF.

The rearrangement links TRBV18 to TRBJ1-3; no definite D call. Germline V gene sequence: CDR1 KGHSH, CDR2 LQKENI. V lost 2 bases, J lost 4 bases, and 9 bases lay in between. The length of the CDR3 is 14 residues. Written as DNA, the CDR3 is TGTGCCAGCTCACCAGAACGGGTAGGAAACACCATATATTTT. It translates to CASSPERVGNTIYF.

V usage is TRBV19 and J usage is TRBJ2-5; 7 bases align to TRBD1. Germline V CDR1 and CDR2: LNHDA, SQIVND (reference sequence). This CDR3 is 15 amino acids long. After removal of 3 bases from V and 1 base from J, the junction contained 5 bases not matched to a gene. CDR3 nucleotides: TGTGCCAGTAGTATCCGGACAGGCCCCCAAGAGACCCAGTACTTC. Amino acid sequence: CASSIRTGPQETQYF.

Only one count was recorded for this clone. The chain employs TRBV7-8 and TRBJ2-1; D might be TRBD1 (6 bases). Trimming pared 3 bases from V and 0 bases from J, leaving 18 bases between. The CDR3 consists of 18 residues. The germline V gene encodes CDR1 SGHVS and CDR2 FQNEAQ. The CDR3 DNA sequence: TGTGCCAGCAGCTTCAGCTGGGGGCTGAAGGGCTCCTACAATGAGCAGTTCTTC. It specifies CASSFSWGLKGSYNEQFF.

J is TRBJ1-5 and V is TRBV15, with a possible D match to TRBD1 (6 bases). There are 16 residues in the CDR3. Germline V gene data show CDR1 as LNHNV and CDR2 as YYDKDF (reference sequence). V lost 0 bases, J lost 6 bases, and 15 bases lay in between. CDR3 bases: TGTGCCACCAGCAGAGATCGAACAGGGACGGGTCAGCCCCAGCATTTT. Amino acid sequence: CATSRDRTGTGQPQHF.

V and J are TRBV10-3 and TRBJ2-5; TRBD2 matches at 11 bases. The V segment lost 6 bases and the J segment 1 base; nucleotides outside the gene matches: 10. The germline V gene has CDR1 ENHRY and CDR2 SYGVKD. The CDR3 covers 17 residues. The CDR3 is CAISSATSGGLQETQYF. The CDR3 nucleotides are TGTGCCATCAGCTCCGCCACTAGCGGGGGCCTCCAAGAGACCCAGTACTTC.